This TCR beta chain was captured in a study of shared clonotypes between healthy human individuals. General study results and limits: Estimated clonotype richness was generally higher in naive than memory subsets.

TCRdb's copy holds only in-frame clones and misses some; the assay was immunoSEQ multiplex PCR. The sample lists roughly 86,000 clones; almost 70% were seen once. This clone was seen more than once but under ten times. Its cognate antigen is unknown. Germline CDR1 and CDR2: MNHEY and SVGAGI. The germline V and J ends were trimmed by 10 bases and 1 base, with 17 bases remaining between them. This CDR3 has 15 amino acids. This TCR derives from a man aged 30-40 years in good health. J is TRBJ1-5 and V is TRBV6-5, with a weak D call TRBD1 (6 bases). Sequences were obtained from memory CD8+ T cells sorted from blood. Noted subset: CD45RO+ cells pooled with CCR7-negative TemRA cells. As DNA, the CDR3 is TGTGCCACCGGGGCGGGGGGCAGGAGCAATCAGCCCCAGCATTTT. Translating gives CATGAGGRSNQPQHF.